Detailed here is one T cell receptor (beta chain). Under the authors' procedure: From reference gene primer amplification, estimates of nucleated cell counts were derived. Repertoires were generated with immunoSEQ multiplex PCR, while TCRdb's copy carries only in-frame clones and drops some. V, J and clone size are taken as reported in that table, and D and trimming were inferred from the DNA itself. The table has about 240,000 clones, approximately 85% seen once; the top ten hold approximately 7.6%. The sample is drawn from a study of blood T cell repertoires in COVID-19. The V gene end was trimmed by 8 bases and the J gene end by 9 bases; junction bases not matched to a gene: 8. The CDR3 totals 14 residues. Germline loops: CDR1 SNHLY, CDR2 FYNNEI.

Sample: peripheral blood. The origin of this receptor is a woman of 80 years or more with COVID-19, enrolled during active disease. The chain recombines TRBV2 with TRBJ1-6, with TRBD1 matching over 9 bases. The CDR3 sequence is CASLSDRGISPLHF. The CDR3 coding sequence is TGTGCCAGCCTTTCAGACAGGGGGATTTCACCCCTCCACTTT.